This T cell receptor beta chain was sequenced in a study of cytomegalovirus exposure and HLA in healthy donors. The PCR ran on 60 Vbeta and 13 Jbeta primers. Assay used: immunoSEQ multiplex PCR; TCRdb lists only in-frame clones, some missing. Among roughly 97,000 clones listed, approximately 85% were seen once. The receptor was isolated from a man between 35 and 55 years old in good health and CMV-seropositive. What was sequenced was PBMCs.

CDR3 in amino acids: CASFRGTGGSDTQYF. CDR3 DNA: TGTGCCTCTTTCCGGGGGACAGGGGGCAGCGATACGCAGTATTTT. J is TRBJ2-3 and V is TRBV2; 12 bases map to TRBD1. The CDR3 has 15 amino acids. The V segment lost 11 bases and the J segment 6 bases; nucleotides outside the gene matches: 12. In germline, CDR1 is SNHLY, CDR2 FYNNEI. Together with reference TRBV2 and TRBJ2-3, the CDR3 gives the full variable domain: EPEVTQTPSHQVTQMGQEVILRCVPISNHLYFYWYRQILGQKVEFLVSFYNNEISEKSEIFDDQFSVERPDGSNFTLKIRSTKLEDSAMYFCASFRGTGGSDTQYFGPGTRLTVL.